This TCR beta chain was recovered during a study of blood T cell repertoires in COVID-19. Study-wide context: The samples span acute and convalescent COVID-19 from the United States, Italy and Spain. T cells, B-cell-depleted T cells, or PBMCs provided the cDNA or gDNA that served as material.

Under the authors' procedure: Amplification of reference gene primers provided the estimated nucleated cell counts. The protocol was immunoSEQ multiplex PCR, while the TCRdb copy is restricted to in-frame clones and leaves out a portion. The V and J calls and clone size come from that table; D and trimming were worked out from the DNA. Of roughly 250,000 clones listed, about 88% are singletons. This receptor was identified in a woman in her thirties or forties who had recovered from COVID-19. Sequencing was performed on peripheral blood.

CDR3 coding DNA: TGCAGCGTTGAAGGGGAGACAGGACCCTACGAGCAGTACTTC. It translates to CSVEGETGPYEQYF. The chain links TRBV29-1 to TRBJ2-7, with D tentatively TRBD1 (6 bases). This CDR3 has 14 amino acids. Deletions cut 1 base from V and 2 bases from J, with 12 bases between. Germline CDR1 and CDR2: SQVTM and ANQGSEA.